A single sample gave rise to the 4 T cell receptor beta chains below, sequenced in a study of blood T cells in healthy people across ages. A J-beta primer mix and a sample-barcoded 5' primer were used in a second PCR of about 7 to 12 cycles. TCRdb independently ran MiXCR on the 5' RACE reads; one entry per CDR3 protein. The sample has over 1.5 million distinct CDR3 sequences, roughly 50% seen once. The sequenced sample was blood. The receptors stem from a woman between 40 and 50 years old in good health.

The table lists this clonotype with a few counts. V and J are TRBV7-2 and TRBJ2-3; unclear D gene. From germline, CDR1 is SGHTA and CDR2 FQGNSA. V was shortened by 1 base and J by 4 bases, with 12 bases between the two germline ends. This CDR3 comprises 15 residues. The CDR3 is CASSLDPAPPDTQYF. For the CDR3, the DNA is TGTGCCAGCAGCTTAGATCCAGCGCCCCCAGATACGCAGTATTTT.

Points on this clonotype: The junction shows a germline mismatch at one end, possibly a read error. J is TRBJ2-5 and V is TRBV7-9; D is possibly TRBD1 (6 bases). Looked up from germline, CDR1 is SEHNR and CDR2 is FQNEAQ (reference sequence). The CDR3 has 15 amino acids. The CDR3 DNA reads TGTGCCAGCGGCTTCAGACAGGAATCCTACAATGAGCAGTACTTC. It codes for CASGFRQESYNEQYF.

V gene TRBV28 combines with J gene TRBJ2-7; tentatively, D is TRBD2 (6 bases). The V gene lost 7 bases and the J gene lost 3 bases, with 13 bases spanning the gap. The CDR3 runs 13 residues. Germline CDR1 MDHEN, CDR2 SYDVKM. The CDR3, as DNA: TGTGCCAGCATGCTAGCCGGGAGCTACGAGCAGTACTTC. As protein: CASMLAGSYEQYF.

The V and J genes are TRBV29-1 and TRBJ2-3, with D perhaps TRBD1 (5 bases). CDR1 SQVTM and CDR2 ANQGSEA come from the germline V gene. The ends were cut back, 2 bases at V and 1 base at J, with 13 bases in the middle. The CDR3 length is 15 residues. DNA for the CDR3: TGCAGCGTTGAACAGGGTTCCTCTCGCACAGATACGCAGTATTTT. It encodes CSVEQGSSRTDTQYF.